This TCR beta chain emerged from a study of post-analysis software for immune sequencing data. Study-level background: The disease courses covered relapsing-remitting, secondary progressive and progressive-relapsing multiple sclerosis.

General study points: Relative to controls, patients with multiple sclerosis showed significantly lower normalized Chao1 diversity. Same-batch samples co-clustered strongly by F measure. Among roughly five TRBV segments more frequent in patients than controls were TRBV5-6, TRBV5-1 and TRBV20-1.

With respect to this clonotype: Its specificity is unknown.

V lost 6 bases, J lost 8 bases, and 20 bases lay in between. The CDR3 contains 15 residues. Germline V gene sequence: CDR1 MGHRA, CDR2 YSYEKL. TCR beta libraries were prepared from cDNA with unique molecular identifiers. From about 0.98 to 11 million T cells, 400,000 to 650,000 cDNA molecules were obtained. TCRdb reprocessed the PCR reads via MiXCR and lists one record per CDR3 protein. The sample records a few hundred thousand distinct CDR3 sequences, less than 40% being singletons. Sequencing was performed on blood. The origin of this receptor is a girl between 10 and 17 years old with multiple sclerosis. This chain uses TRBV4-1 with TRBJ2-1; D is undetermined. The CDR3 nucleotides are TGCGCCAGCAGTTTCTCACTCCTGGGTGTCTATGAGCAGTTCTTC. Translating gives CASSFSLLGVYEQFF.